The 7 T cell receptor beta chains below come from one sample, sequenced in a study of blood T cell dynamics during melanoma immunotherapy. Libraries were prepared by immunoSEQ multiplex PCR; TCRdb keeps only in-frame clonotypes and omits some of them. The table records under 11,000 clones, roughly 80% of them present only once. Described time point: pre-treatment baseline. The sample was blood, taken from a patient treated with checkpoint blockade. These receptors were taken from a human donor with melanoma.

This clone was seen a single time. The chain joins TRBV19 to TRBJ2-3; 14 bases are shared with TRBD2. Germline V gene sequence: CDR1 LNHDA, CDR2 SQIVND (reference sequence). The CDR3 contains 18 residues. J gave up 2 bases and V 5 bases, and 9 bases lay outside the gene matches. CDR3 sequence (DNA): TGTGCCAGTAGTCAAGCCGGGACTAGCGGGAGTGCCACAGATACGCAGTATTTT. Encoded protein: CASSQAGTSGSATDTQYF.

In its sample, this clone was seen once. The V gene is TRBV2, the J gene TRBJ1-4; TRBD1 matches at 7 bases. With 7 bases clipped from V and 5 bases from J, the junction kept 7 bases outside the gene matches. The CDR3 is 14 amino acids. The V gene's germline CDR1 is SNHLY and CDR2 FYNNEI. CDR3 DNA sequence: TGTGCCAGCACCAGACAGGGCGGGAATGAAAAACTGTTTTTT. Translated: CASTRQGGNEKLFF.

V usage is TRBV2 and J usage is TRBJ2-2; no firm D call. Trimming took 10 bases from V and 0 from J, leaving 15 bases between them. CDR1 and CDR2 (germline): SNHLY, FYNNEI. The length of the CDR3 is 15 residues. CDR3 DNA: TGTGCCAAATCTAGGCGCCTGACGAACACCGGGGAGCTGTTTTTT. It yields the protein CAKSRRLTNTGELFF.

The CDR3 region has the DNA TGTGCCAGCAGTGGATCAAGGGGCTATGGCTACACCTTC. Encoded protein: CASSGSRGYGYTF. The chain uses TRBV6-1 and TRBJ1-2; tentatively, D is TRBD1 (5 bases). V gave up 4 bases and J gave up 4 bases, with 10 bases separating them. CDR1 MNHNS and CDR2 SASEGT come from the germline V gene. The CDR3 has 13 residues.

The gene calls are TRBV10-1 and TRBJ2-3, with TRBD2 identical over 9 bases. This CDR3 has 16 amino acids. V shed 0 bases and J 0 bases; nucleotides not matched to a gene: 1. Germline V gene lookup returns CDR1 WNHNN and CDR2 SYGVQD (reference sequence). CDR3 protein: CASSESLAGSTDTQYF. The CDR3 DNA reads as TGCGCCAGCAGTGAGTCTCTAGCGGGAAGCACAGATACGCAGTATTTT.

V is TRBV15 and J is TRBJ1-5, with D unclear. The CDR3 sequence is 12 residues long. Trimming took 4 bases from V and 9 from J, leaving 10 bases between them. Germline lookup yields CDR1 LNHNV and CDR2 YYDKDF (reference sequence). CDR3 DNA: TGTGCCACCAGCACGGGTGTCCGGCCCCAGCATTTT. Protein: CATSTGVRPQHF.

Judged by abundance, this clone is medium-sized (0.01 to 0.1%). The gene calls are TRBV5-1 and TRBJ1-2, with unresolved D. V lost 0 bases and J lost 5, with 5 bases in between. CDR3 length: 12 amino acids. CDR1 and CDR2 (germline): SGHRS, YFSETQ. The CDR3 loop is CASSLDQYGYTF. CDR3 bases: TGCGCCAGCAGCTTGGACCAATATGGCTACACCTTC.